These 20 T cell receptor beta chains were sequenced from one sample in a study of T cells after yellow fever vaccination. From the 5' RACE reads, TCRdb called clonotypes with MiXCR, one entry per CDR3 protein. The profile shows 250,000 to 400,000 distinct CDR3 sequences, 3.5% to 4.5% of them singletons. The input for sequencing was PBMCs, taken 15 days after the yellow fever booster vaccination. The receptor set was obtained from a young man who received the YFV17D yellow fever vaccine.

Only a few counts were recorded for this clonotype. This chain links TRBV28 with TRBJ2-3, with 7 nucleotides matching TRBD2. Trimming took 5 bases from V and 2 from J; bases not matched to a gene: 16. CDR3 size: 18 residues. Per the germline V gene, CDR1 is MDHEN and CDR2 is SYDVKM. This chain's CDR3 is CASSPWGVGAGTTDTQYF. As DNA, the CDR3 is TGTGCCAGCAGTCCCTGGGGAGTGGGAGCGGGGACCACAGATACGCAGTATTTT.

The sample holds a few counts of this clonotype. The chain employs TRBV20-1 and TRBJ1-5, with 7 bases lining up with TRBD1. This CDR3 region has 14 residues. With 3 bases clipped from V and 6 bases from J, the junction kept 8 bases outside the gene matches. Germline V gene lookup returns CDR1 DFQATT and CDR2 SNEGSKA (reference sequence). The CDR3 bases are TGCAGTGCTAGGGATTACAGGGGAGGTCAGCCCCAGCATTTT. This sequence encodes CSARDYRGGQPQHF.

There are many counts of this clonotype. DNA of the CDR3: TGTGCCAGCAGCGGGACAGACTCAACCTACAATGAGCAGTTCTTC. Translated, it gives CASSGTDSTYNEQFF. The rearrangement links TRBV7-3 to TRBJ2-1; TRBD1 aligns across 7 bases. The CDR3 extends over 15 amino acids. Looked up from germline, CDR1 is SGHTA and CDR2 is FQGTGA. With 5 bases clipped from V and 2 bases from J, the junction kept 6 bases outside the gene matches.

This clonotype was detected ten times or more. The rearrangement uses TRBV5-1 and TRBJ2-1; TRBD1 matches at 7 bases. Germline CDR1 is SGHRS and CDR2 is YFSETQ. V was pared by 1 base and J by 8 bases, with 18 bases of the junction left unmatched. The CDR3 consists of 18 residues. This chain's CDR3 is CASSLSPTTGVNRYEQFF. The CDR3 region has the DNA TGCGCCAGCAGCTTGAGCCCAACTACAGGGGTTAACAGGTATGAGCAGTTCTTC.

This clonotype has a handful of counts. This chain's CDR3 is CASSEGAPYQHF. CDR3 nucleotides: TGTGCCAGCAGTGAGGGTGCTCCCTACCAGCATTTT. The V call is TRBV2, the J call TRBJ1-5, with D unclear. Trimming removed 3 bases from V and 12 bases from J, with 12 bases in between. The CDR3 totals 12 residues. Per germline, CDR1 SNHLY and CDR2 FYNNEI.

In its sample, this clonotype was seen many times. The chain carries TRBV6-5 and TRBJ2-5; 10 bases align to TRBD2. Unmatched junction bases numbered 8, after V lost 7 bases and J lost 0 bases. The CDR3 consists of 16 residues. Germline CDR1 MNHEY, CDR2 SVGAGI. Written as DNA, the CDR3 is TGTGCCAGCATTGCTAGCGGGGGAGGGTACCAAGAGACCCAGTACTTC. Protein sequence: CASIASGGGYQETQYF.

There are many counts of this clonotype. The chain links TRBV5-1 to TRBJ2-2; weak D call: TRBD1 (5 bases). V was clipped by 0 bases and J by 5 bases, with 11 bases between them. The CDR3 sequence is 15 residues long. Germline V gene sequence: CDR1 SGHRS, CDR2 YFSETQ. The CDR3 protein is CASSLAPPGTGELFF. The CDR3 DNA reads as TGCGCCAGCAGCTTGGCCCCGCCAGGGACCGGGGAGCTGTTTTTT.

The V and J genes are TRBV28 and TRBJ1-5; D gene uncertain. Germline loops: CDR1 MDHEN, CDR2 SYDVKM. V shed 2 bases and J shed 5 bases, with 16 bases lying between them. This CDR3 spans 16 amino acids. Written as DNA, the CDR3 is TGTGCCAGCAGTTTAATTACTGTCGAACCCCATCAGCCCCAGCATTTT. This codes for CASSLITVEPHQPQHF.

This clonotype was picked up many times. The J gene is TRBJ2-1, the V gene TRBV5-5; D possibly corresponds to TRBD2 (5 bases). CDR1 and CDR2 (germline): SGHKS, YYEKEE (reference sequence). The CDR3 has 16 residues. Trimming left V 1 base short and J 0 bases short, with 11 bases between. CDR3 region: CASSLTRTVSYNEQFF. CDR3 in DNA: TGTGCCAGCAGCTTGACCCGGACTGTCTCCTACAATGAGCAGTTCTTC.

On this clonotype itself: A clone one base away is much larger, so this may be a read error. The chain combines TRBV12-1 with TRBJ2-5; the listed D gene, TRBD1, was not tested against the DNA. TRBV12-1 is given as a pseudogene. This CDR3 is built from 14 residues. The CDR3 nucleotides are TGTGCCAGCAGCTTTGAGGGGGCATGGGAGACCCAGGACTTC. Its translation: CASSFEGAWETQDF.

This clonotype was counted at least ten times. The chain couples TRBV18 to TRBJ2-5; the D gene is possibly TRBD2 (6 bases). CDR1 is KGHSH, CDR2 LQKENI, per germline. This CDR3 contains 11 residues. The ends were cut back, 3 bases at V and 9 bases at J, with 8 bases in the middle. The CDR3, as DNA: TGTGCCAGCTCACCCGGCGGGGCCCAGTACTTC. Translated: CASSPGGAQYF.

This clonotype has just a few counts. The chain is built from TRBV27 and TRBJ2-5, with 14 nucleotides matching TRBD2. The CDR3 sequence is 16 residues long. Germline loops: CDR1 MNHEY, CDR2 SMNVEV (reference sequence). J gave up 5 bases and V 4 bases, and 6 bases lay outside the gene matches. CDR3 loop: CASSSGLAGGLETQYF. The CDR3 coding sequence is TGTGCCAGCAGTTCCGGACTAGCGGGGGGCTTGGAGACCCAGTACTTC.

This clonotype occurred many times. The CDR3 loop reads CASRFSRVSTDTQYF. The CDR3 coding sequence is TGTGCCAGCAGATTCAGTAGGGTTAGCACAGATACGCAGTATTTT. V usage is TRBV12-3 or TRBV12-4 and J usage is TRBJ2-3, with D unresolved. This CDR3 spans 15 amino acids. The V and J ends lost 6 bases and 0 bases respectively, with 13 bases between them.

This clonotype was seen a handful of times. This chain connects TRBV7-2 to TRBJ2-2, with 7 bases that match TRBD2. Looked up from germline, CDR1 is SGHTA and CDR2 is FQGNSA. CDR3 length: 14 amino acids. The CDR3 loop reads CGAGSGSNTGELFF. In DNA form, the CDR3 reads TGTGGCGCCGGTAGCGGGTCGAACACCGGGGAGCTGTTTTTT.

This clonotype has only a few counts. V gene TRBV11-2 combines with J gene TRBJ2-5; 15 bases fit TRBD2. The CDR3 has 17 residues. Germline V CDR1 and CDR2: SGHAT, FQNNGV. After removal of 5 bases from V and 4 bases from J, the junction contained 8 bases not matched to a gene. The CDR3 sequence is CASSVGLAGGPGETQYF. The CDR3 DNA follows: TGTGCCAGCAGCGTAGGACTAGCGGGGGGGCCTGGAGAGACCCAGTACTTC.

There are many counts of this clonotype. The chain combines TRBV7-9 with TRBJ2-3; D is ambiguous. The CDR3 extends over 12 amino acids. V was cut by 0 bases and J by 6 bases, with 4 bases left in between. The germline V gene has CDR1 SEHNR and CDR2 FQNEAQ (reference sequence). CDR3 residues: CASSLAPDTQYF. DNA of the CDR3: TGTGCCAGCAGCTTAGCACCGGATACGCAGTATTTT.

This clonotype was picked up many times. This chain uses TRBV20-1 with TRBJ2-3; 9 bases are shared with TRBD2. The CDR3 sequence is 15 residues long. V lost 0 bases, J lost 5 bases, and 6 bases stayed unmatched. CDR1 DFQATT and CDR2 SNEGSKA come from the germline V gene (reference sequence). The CDR3 loop reads CSARERTSAGDTQYF. CDR3 DNA: TGCAGTGCTAGAGAAAGGACTAGCGCGGGAGATACGCAGTATTTT.

In its sample, this clonotype was seen many times. CDR3 in amino acids: CASSQDRGGSYEQYF. Written as DNA, the CDR3 is TGCGCCAGCAGCCAAGATCGAGGGGGGAGCTACGAGCAGTACTTC. The chain employs TRBV4-1 and TRBJ2-7, with D possibly being TRBD1 or TRBD2 (6 bases each). V dropped 0 bases and J dropped 3 bases, with 12 bases sitting between them. Per germline, CDR1 MGHRA and CDR2 YSYEKL. The length of the CDR3 is 15 residues.

This clonotype was detected a few times. The rearrangement uses TRBV6-6 and TRBJ2-1; TRBD1 aligns across 10 bases. The CDR3 is 17 residues long. V lost 8 bases, J lost 9 bases, and 19 bases stayed unmatched. Germline V gives CDR1 MNHNY, CDR2 SVGAGI (reference sequence). CDR3 DNA sequence: TGTGCCAGCCACAGTTACGGATCGGGACAGGGGAGAACTGAGCAGTTCTTC. Translated, it gives CASHSYGSGQGRTEQFF.

This clonotype was seen at least ten times. The rearrangement links TRBV20-1 to TRBJ2-4, with 9 bases identical to TRBD1. V shed 6 bases and J 3 bases; nucleotides not matched to a gene: 12. This CDR3 has 16 residues. The germline V gene encodes CDR1 DFQATT and CDR2 SNEGSKA (reference sequence). Here the CDR3 DNA reads TGCAGTGCAAACACGGGACAGGGCTACGGCAAAAACATTCAGTACTTC. Translation gives CSANTGQGYGKNIQYF.